The 11 T cell receptor beta chains below were found in one sample sequenced in a study of cytomegalovirus exposure and HLA in healthy donors. A multiplex PCR was run with 60 Vbeta primers and 13 Jbeta primers. Assay: immunoSEQ multiplex PCR; the TCRdb copy retains only in-frame clones and omits some. Of around 180,000 clones in the sample, just under 85% were seen once. Source material: PBMCs. The receptor set was obtained from a girl aged 5-17 years in good health and CMV-seropositive.

The chain has TRBV6-5 and TRBJ2-2, with D maybe TRBD1 (5 bases). The V and J ends lost 7 bases and 5 bases respectively, with 14 bases between them. This CDR3 is 14 amino acids long. Germline CDR1 and CDR2: MNHEY and SVGAGI. The DNA for the CDR3 is TGTGCCAGCAAGGGTGGGGCCAAGACCGGGGAGCTGTTTTTT. This translates into CASKGGAKTGELFF.

V is TRBV5-1 and J is TRBJ2-5; maybe TRBD1 (6 bases). This CDR3 is built from 14 residues. Between the trimmed V and J ends, which lost 0 bases and 1 base, there was a span of 7 bases. Germline V gene sequence: CDR1 SGHRS, CDR2 YFSETQ. The CDR3 DNA reads TGCGCCAGCAGCTTGGGGACAGCCCAAGAGACCCAGTACTTC. It specifies CASSLGTAQETQYF.

The chain employs TRBV29-1 and TRBJ1-1; D call uncertain. V lost 4 bases and J 1 base, leaving 7 bases between the germline ends. The CDR3 totals 12 residues. Germline V lookup: CDR1 SQVTM, CDR2 ANQGSEA. This CDR3 reads CSVGSGNTEAFF. CDR3 DNA sequence: TGCAGCGTTGGTAGCGGGAACACTGAAGCTTTCTTT.

This rearrangement joins TRBV5-1 to TRBJ1-2; D gene ambiguous. Trimming took 3 bases from V and 4 from J, leaving 10 bases between them. This CDR3 region has 13 residues. Germline V lookup: CDR1 SGHRS, CDR2 YFSETQ. This chain's CDR3 is CASSSGETYGYTF. CDR3 in DNA: TGCGCCAGCAGCTCGGGAGAGACCTATGGCTACACCTTC.

V gene TRBV2 combines with J gene TRBJ2-3; D is uncertain. Trimming removed 10 bases at V and 4 bases at J, with 9 bases between. Looked up from germline, CDR1 is SNHLY and CDR2 is FYNNEI. The CDR3 contains 11 residues. This chain's CDR3 is CATYDSDTQYF. For the CDR3, the DNA is TGTGCCACCTATGATTCAGATACGCAGTATTTT.

The CDR3 region has the DNA TGCGCCAGCAGCCACGTAGCGGGGGCCGGGGCAGATACGCAGTATTTT. As protein: CASSHVAGAGADTQYF. V is TRBV4-1 and J is TRBJ2-3, with TRBD2 identical over 9 bases. Germline V gene lookup returns CDR1 MGHRA and CDR2 YSYEKL. This CDR3 contains 16 residues. The V segment lost 3 bases and the J segment 4 bases; nucleotides outside the gene matches: 8.

The chain has TRBV29-1 and TRBJ2-1; no clear D. This CDR3 has 10 amino acids. V was trimmed by 2 bases and J by 8 bases, leaving 4 bases between them. Germline assignment: CDR1 SQVTM and CDR2 ANQGSEA. For the CDR3, the DNA is TGCAGCGTTGAAATATATGAGCAGTTCTTC. It yields the protein CSVEIYEQFF.

CDR3 sequence reads: CASRLEQGKNSPLHF. The CDR3, as DNA: TGCGCCAGCCGCCTAGAACAGGGGAAGAATTCACCCCTCCACTTT. The rearrangement joins TRBV5-1 to TRBJ1-6; 7 positions agree with TRBD1. The CDR3 covers 15 residues. V lost 7 bases, J lost 7 bases, and 11 bases stayed unmatched. Germline values: CDR1 SGHRS, CDR2 YFSETQ.

This chain's CDR3 is CASSEWQGGEQYF. In DNA form, the CDR3 reads TGCGCCAGCAGTGAGTGGCAGGGGGGCGAGCAGTACTTC. The chain uses TRBV10-1 and TRBJ2-7; D possibly corresponds to TRBD1 (7 bases). V lost 1 base to trimming and J lost 6 bases, with 10 bases between them. Germline CDR1 WNHNN, CDR2 SYGVQD (reference sequence). There are 13 residues in the CDR3.

This rearrangement joins TRBV6-4 to TRBJ2-1; unclear D gene. CDR1 and CDR2 (germline): MRHNA, SNTAGT. The germline V and J ends were trimmed by 0 bases and 3 bases, with 6 bases remaining between them. This CDR3 is 14 amino acids long. CDR3 sequence (DNA): TGTGCCAGCAGTGACTCGCTAGACTACAATGAGCAGTTCTTC. It yields the protein CASSDSLDYNEQFF.

The V call is TRBV25-1, the J call TRBJ1-2, with D perhaps matching TRBD1 (6 bases). This CDR3 region has 12 residues. V lost 9 bases to trimming and J lost 1 base, with 9 bases between them. Germline-derived CDR1 and CDR2 are MGHDK and SYGVNS. This CDR3 is CASRGGNYGYTF. The CDR3 DNA sequence: TGTGCCAGTAGAGGGGGTAACTATGGCTACACCTTC.